This paragraph covers one T cell receptor (beta chain) sequence. These data are taken from a study of control samples from healthy donors and cancer patients. Clones were read by immunoSEQ multiplex PCR, and TCRdb kept only the in-frame ones, dropping some. The data contain approximately 130,000 clones, 70% to 90% of them singletons. Germline V CDR1 and CDR2: SNHLY, FYNNEI. With 3 bases clipped from V and 0 bases from J, the junction kept 18 bases outside the gene matches. CDR3 length: 21 residues. The chain recombines TRBV2 with TRBJ1-5; 9 nucleotides agree with TRBD1. This receptor was obtained from a man aged 50-59 years in good health. Input material: blood. CDR3 sequence reads: CASSDPELRQGVIHSNQPQHF. DNA for the CDR3: TGTGCCAGCAGTGATCCCGAACTTCGACAGGGGGTTATCCATAGCAATCAGCCCCAGCATTTT.